This T cell receptor beta chain was sequenced for a study of cytomegalovirus exposure and HLA in healthy donors. At the level of the study: In an early release, HLA-typed donors contributed 90 million or so unique TCR sequences. Study results and caveats: About 87% or about 30% of the time was how often most TCR beta V segments were productive, according to an earlier analysis. Later genetic work tied a missense DCLRE1C variant to beta-chain V and J trimming.

V gave up 0 bases and J gave up 1 base, with 15 bases separating them. The germline V gene has CDR1 PRHDT and CDR2 FYEKMQ (reference sequence). The CDR3 loop spans 17 amino acids. It was with 60 Vbeta and 13 Jbeta primers that the PCR ran. Assay: immunoSEQ multiplex PCR; the TCRdb copy retains only in-frame clones and omits some. In the table there are roughly 120,000 clones, 70% of which are singletons. As to this clone: The antigen remains unidentified.

This sequence was found in a man aged 30 to 39 in good health and CMV-seropositive. What was sequenced was PBMCs. The V gene is TRBV13, the J gene TRBJ1-2; D possibly corresponds to TRBD1 (6 bases). The CDR3 protein is CASSLGRTADFNYGYTF. DNA for the CDR3: TGTGCCAGCAGCTTAGGAAGGACAGCCGACTTTAACTATGGCTACACCTTC.